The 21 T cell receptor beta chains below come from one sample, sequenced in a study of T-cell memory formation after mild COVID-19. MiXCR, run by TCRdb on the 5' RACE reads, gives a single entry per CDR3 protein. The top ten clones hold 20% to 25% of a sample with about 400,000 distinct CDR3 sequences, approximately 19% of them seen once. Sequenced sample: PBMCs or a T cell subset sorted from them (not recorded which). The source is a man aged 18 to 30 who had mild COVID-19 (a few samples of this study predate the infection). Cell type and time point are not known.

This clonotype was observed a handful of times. CDR3 DNA: TGTGCCAGCAGTTTAATGGACTACTATGGCTACACCTTC. The encoded protein is CASSLMDYYGYTF. The chain joins TRBV12-3 or TRBV12-4 to TRBJ1-2; D uncertain. CDR3 length: 13 residues. Trimming removed 2 bases from V and 3 bases from J, with 7 bases in between.

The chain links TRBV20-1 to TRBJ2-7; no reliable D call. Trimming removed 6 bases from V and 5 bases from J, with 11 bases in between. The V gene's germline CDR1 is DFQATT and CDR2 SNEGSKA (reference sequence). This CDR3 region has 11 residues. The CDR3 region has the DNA TGCAGTGCCGGCCAGTCCGACGAGCAGTACTTC. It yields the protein CSAGQSDEQYF.

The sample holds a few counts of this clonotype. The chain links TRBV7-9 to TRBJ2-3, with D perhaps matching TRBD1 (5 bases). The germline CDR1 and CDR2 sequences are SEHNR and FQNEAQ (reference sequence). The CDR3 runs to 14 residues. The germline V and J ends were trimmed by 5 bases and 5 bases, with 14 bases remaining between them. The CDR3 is CASSLPTQGDTQYF. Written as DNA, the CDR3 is TGTGCCAGCAGCCTCCCAACCCAGGGAGATACGCAGTATTTT.

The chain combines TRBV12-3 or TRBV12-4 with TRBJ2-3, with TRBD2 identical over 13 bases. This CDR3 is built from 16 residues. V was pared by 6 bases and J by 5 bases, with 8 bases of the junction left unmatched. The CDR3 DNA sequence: TGTGCCAGCAGCCAACTAGCGGGGGGGCGTGTAGATACGCAGTATTTT. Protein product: CASSQLAGGRVDTQYF.

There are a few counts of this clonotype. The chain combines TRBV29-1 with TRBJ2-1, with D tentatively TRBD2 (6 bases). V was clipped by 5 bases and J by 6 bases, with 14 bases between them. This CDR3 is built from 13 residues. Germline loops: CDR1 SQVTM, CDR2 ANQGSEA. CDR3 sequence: CSVIVGGGNEQFF. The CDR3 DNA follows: TGCAGCGTTATTGTGGGGGGAGGCAATGAGCAGTTCTTC.

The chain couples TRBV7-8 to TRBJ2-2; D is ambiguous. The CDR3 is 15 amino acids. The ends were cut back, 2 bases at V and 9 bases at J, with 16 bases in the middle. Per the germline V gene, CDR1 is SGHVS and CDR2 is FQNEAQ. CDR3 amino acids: CASSLSVRPHWELFF. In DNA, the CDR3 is TGTGCCAGCAGCTTATCAGTCCGACCCCACTGGGAGCTGTTTTTT.

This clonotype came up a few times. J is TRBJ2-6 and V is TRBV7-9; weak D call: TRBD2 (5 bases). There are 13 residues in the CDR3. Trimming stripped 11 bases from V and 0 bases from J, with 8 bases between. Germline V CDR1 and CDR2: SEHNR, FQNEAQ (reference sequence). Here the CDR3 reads CAGRGSGANVLTF. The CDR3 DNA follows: TGTGCCGGCCGGGGCTCTGGGGCCAACGTCCTGACTTTC.

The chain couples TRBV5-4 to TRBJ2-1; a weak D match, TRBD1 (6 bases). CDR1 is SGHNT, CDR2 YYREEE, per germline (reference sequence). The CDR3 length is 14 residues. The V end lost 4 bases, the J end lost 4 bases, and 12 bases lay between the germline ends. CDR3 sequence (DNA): TGTGCCAGCAGCCTGGACAGCCAGTACAATGAGCAGTTCTTC. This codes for CASSLDSQYNEQFF. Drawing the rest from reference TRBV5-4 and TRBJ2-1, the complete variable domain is ETGVTQSPTHLIKTRGQQVTLRCSSQSGHNTVSWYQQALGQGPQFIFQYYREEENGRGNFPPRFSGLQFPNYSSELNVNALELDDSALYLCASSLDSQYNEQFFGPGTRLTVL.

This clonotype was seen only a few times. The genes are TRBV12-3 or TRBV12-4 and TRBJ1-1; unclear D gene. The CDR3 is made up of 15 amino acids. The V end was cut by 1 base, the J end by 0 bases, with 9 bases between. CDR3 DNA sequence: TGTGCCAGCAGTTTAGAGGCGGAGATGAACACTGAAGCTTTCTTT. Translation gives CASSLEAEMNTEAFF.

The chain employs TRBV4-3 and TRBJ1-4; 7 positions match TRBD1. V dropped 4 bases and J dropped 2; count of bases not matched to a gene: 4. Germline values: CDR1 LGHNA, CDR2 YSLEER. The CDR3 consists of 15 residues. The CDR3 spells CASSLLRGTNEKLFF. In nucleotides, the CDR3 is TGCGCCAGCAGCCTCCTCAGGGGGACTAATGAAAAACTGTTTTTT.

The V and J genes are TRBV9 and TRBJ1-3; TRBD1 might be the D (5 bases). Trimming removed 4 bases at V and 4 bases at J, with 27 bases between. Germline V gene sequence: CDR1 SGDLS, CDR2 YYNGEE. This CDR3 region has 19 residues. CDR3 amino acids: CASSPPAGGEVKSGNTIYF. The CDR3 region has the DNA TGTGCCAGCAGCCCGCCAGCGGGGGGAGAAGTAAAGTCAGGAAACACCATATATTTT. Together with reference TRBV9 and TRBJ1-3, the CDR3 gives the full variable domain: DSGVTQTPKHLITATGQRVTLRCSPRSGDLSVYWYQQSLDQGLQFLIQYYNGEERAKGNILERFSAQQFPDLHSELNLSSLELGDSALYFCASSPPAGGEVKSGNTIYFGEGSWLTVV.

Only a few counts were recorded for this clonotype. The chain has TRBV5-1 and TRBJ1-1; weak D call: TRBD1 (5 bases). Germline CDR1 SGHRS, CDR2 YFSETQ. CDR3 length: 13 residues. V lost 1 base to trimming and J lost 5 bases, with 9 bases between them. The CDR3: CASSLQGVTEAFF. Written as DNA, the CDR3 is TGCGCCAGCAGCTTGCAGGGTGTGACTGAAGCTTTCTTT.

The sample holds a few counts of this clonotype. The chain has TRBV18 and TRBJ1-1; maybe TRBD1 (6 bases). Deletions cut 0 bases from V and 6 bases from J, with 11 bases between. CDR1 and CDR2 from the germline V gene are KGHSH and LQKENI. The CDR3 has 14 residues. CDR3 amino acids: CASSPPGGGSEAFF. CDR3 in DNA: TGTGCCAGCTCACCACCTGGAGGGGGATCTGAAGCTTTCTTT.

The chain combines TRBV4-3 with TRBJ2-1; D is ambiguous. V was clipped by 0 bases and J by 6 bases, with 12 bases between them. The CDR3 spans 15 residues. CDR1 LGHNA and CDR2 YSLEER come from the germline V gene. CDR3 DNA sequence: TGCGCCAGCAGCCAAGATTTCCCCCCGATCAATGAGCAGTTCTTC. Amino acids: CASSQDFPPINEQFF.

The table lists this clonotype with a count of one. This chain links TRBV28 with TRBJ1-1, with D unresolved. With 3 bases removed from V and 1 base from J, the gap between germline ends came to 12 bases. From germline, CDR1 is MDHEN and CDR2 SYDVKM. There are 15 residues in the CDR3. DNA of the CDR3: TGTGCCAGCAGTTTTCTTAGGGAGAGGAACACTGAAGCTTTCTTT. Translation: CASSFLRERNTEAFF.

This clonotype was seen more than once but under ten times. CDR3 in amino acids: CATALGGNEKLFF. The CDR3 nucleotides are TGTGCCACCGCGTTAGGAGGAAATGAAAAACTGTTTTTT. The chain joins TRBV12-3 or TRBV12-4 to TRBJ1-4; D gene uncertain. The germline V and J ends were trimmed by 10 bases and 5 bases, with 14 bases remaining between them. There are 13 residues in the CDR3.

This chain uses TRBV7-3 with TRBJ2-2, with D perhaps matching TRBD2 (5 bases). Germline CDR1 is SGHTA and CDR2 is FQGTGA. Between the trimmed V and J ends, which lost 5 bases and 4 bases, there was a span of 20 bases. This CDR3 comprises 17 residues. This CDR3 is CASSNLKATTSTGELFF. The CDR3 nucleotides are TGTGCCAGCAGCAATCTGAAGGCGACTACGAGCACCGGGGAGCTGTTTTTT. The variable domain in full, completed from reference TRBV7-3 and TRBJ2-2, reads GAGVSQTPSNKVTEKGKYVELRCDPISGHTALYWYRQSLGQGPEFLIYFQGTGAADDSGLPNDRFFAVRPEGSVSTLKIQRTERGDSAVYLCASSNLKATTSTGELFFGEGSRLTVL.

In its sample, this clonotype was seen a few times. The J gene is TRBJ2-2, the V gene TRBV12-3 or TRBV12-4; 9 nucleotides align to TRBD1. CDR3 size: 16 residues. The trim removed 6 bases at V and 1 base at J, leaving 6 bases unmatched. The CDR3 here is CASSTQGAQNTGELFF. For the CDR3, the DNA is TGTGCCAGCAGCACACAGGGGGCGCAGAACACCGGGGAGCTGTTTTTT.

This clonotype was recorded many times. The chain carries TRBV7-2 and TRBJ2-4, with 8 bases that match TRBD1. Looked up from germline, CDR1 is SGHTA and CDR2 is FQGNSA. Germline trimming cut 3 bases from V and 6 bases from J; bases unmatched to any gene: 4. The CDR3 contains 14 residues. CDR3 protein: CASSFRQGSNIQYF. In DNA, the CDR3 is TGTGCCAGCAGCTTCAGACAGGGGTCAAACATTCAGTACTTC.

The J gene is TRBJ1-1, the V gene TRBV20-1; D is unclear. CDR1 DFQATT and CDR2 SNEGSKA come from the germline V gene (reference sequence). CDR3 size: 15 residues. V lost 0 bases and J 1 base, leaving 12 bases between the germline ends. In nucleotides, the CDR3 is TGCAGTGCTAGAGATCTACGGAAGGGGAACACTGAAGCTTTCTTT. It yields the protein CSARDLRKGNTEAFF.

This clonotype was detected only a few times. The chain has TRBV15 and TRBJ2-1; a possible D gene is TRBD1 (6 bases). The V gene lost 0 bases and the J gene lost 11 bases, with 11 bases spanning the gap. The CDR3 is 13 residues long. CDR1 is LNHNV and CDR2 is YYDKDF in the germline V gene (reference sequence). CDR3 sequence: CATSREGASKQFF. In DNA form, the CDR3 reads TGTGCCACCAGCAGAGAGGGGGCTAGTAAGCAGTTCTTC. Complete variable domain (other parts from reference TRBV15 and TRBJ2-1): DAMVIQNPRYQVTQFGKPVTLSCSQTLNHNVMYWYQQKSSQAPKLLFHYYDKDFNNEADTPDNFQSRRPNTSFCFLDIRSPGLGDTAMYLCATSREGASKQFFGPGTRLTVL.